Below, one T cell receptor (beta chain) is given with its context. This clonotype appeared many times. There is no known antigen for this receptor. Per-base qualities were not stored, and no clone one base away is much larger. The data derive from a study of early T cells in non-severe SARS-CoV-2 infection (dated by TCRdb to about 2021). Regarding the study in general: Because TCR sequencing relied on bulk RNA taken from unsorted whole blood, pairing of alpha and beta chains was not possible. General conclusions and limits of the study: Matching against VDJdb was skewed toward anti-spike CD8 responses, likely underestimated virus-specific expansions, and missed private and CD4 specificities.

The library came from 5' RACE. The run used a NextSeq 500. In the TCR library protocol, unique molecular identifiers were attached to individual cDNA molecules to correct for PCR bias and sequencing error. Both TCR alpha and beta chains were sequenced, and tight co-correlation was observed between alpha and beta sequence abundances in each sample. Turning to the authors' computational methods: Decombinator V4 was used to perform V gene, J gene and CDR3 annotation of TCR sequences. TCRs were defined as expanded if a significant change between any two time points was detected under a Poisson model with p below 0.0001. TCR abundances were normalised to the total number of TCRs sequenced per sample and were expressed as counts per million. TRAV1-2 paired with TRAJ12, TRAJ20 or TRAJ33 defined MAIT TCRs, while TRAV10 paired with TRAJ18 defined iNKT TCRs. VDJdb, accessed 1 November 2021, was searched for CMV, EBV and SARS-CoV-2 annotated TCRs, with TCRs annotated for multiple antigens excluded. Clones were called with MiXCR by TCRdb after fastp trimmed the public reads at Q25, and only in-frame beta chains were retained. Each entry merges the rows of one CDR3 protein and shows their most common DNA and genes. None of the V and J calls come from the authors' own analysis; TCRdb made them. This sample is represented by about 33,000 distinct CDR3 sequences; about 5% of them were singletons. The ten biggest clones cover 12% to 15% of the sample.

This was a case-control study nested in a cohort of healthcare workers in London, UK, who had nasopharyngeal swab PCR tests and blood samples taken every week. Between 23 and 31 March 2020, the week of the UK lockdown, healthcare workers were enrolled and then followed up weekly for as long as 16 weeks. From the germline V gene (reference sequence), CDR1 is SEHNR and CDR2 is FQNEAQ. From the cysteine up to the phenylalanine, the CDR3 has a length of 15 residues. The retained sequence is limited to the CDR3, 45 bases, with the frame set at the first base. The germline V and J ends show losses of 5 bases and 5 bases respectively, and no gene match explains 8 bases of the junction.

The chain employs TRBV7-9 and TRBJ1-4; 7 bases in between match TRBD1. What was sequenced was whole blood. This TCR came from an adult who was a healthcare worker with PCR-confirmed SARS-CoV-2 infection or an uninfected control (not recorded which). CDR3 protein: CASSLWTGQNEKLFF. The base sequence is TGTGCCAGCAGCCTCTGGACAGGCCAGAATGAAAAACTGTTTTTT.